The 6 T cell receptor beta chains below come from one sample, sequenced in a study of cytomegalovirus exposure and HLA in healthy donors. Primers for the PCR totalled 60 Vbeta and 13 Jbeta. Sequencing was performed with immunoSEQ multiplex PCR; in TCRdb, only in-frame clones are kept and a portion is missing. The sample spans 100,000 to 150,000 clones; the ten largest clones claim about 1.6%. The specimen sequenced was PBMCs. The receptors shown here come from a woman aged 40 to 49 in good health and CMV-seronegative.

This sequence joins TRBV6-1 and TRBJ1-5, with D unclear. The CDR3 covers 15 residues. The germline V gene has CDR1 MNHNS and CDR2 SASEGT. V lost 8 bases and J 4 bases, leaving 18 bases between the germline ends. DNA of the CDR3: TGTGCCAGCTGGGAGAGAGGGTCTAATAATCAGCCCCAGCATTTT. Protein product: CASWERGSNNQPQHF.

V gene TRBV7-6 combines with J gene TRBJ1-2; possible D gene TRBD1, 6 bases. The CDR3 spans 12 residues. The ends were cut back, 6 bases at V and 8 bases at J, with 13 bases in the middle. Germline values: CDR1 SGHVS, CDR2 FNYEAQ. CDR3 region: CASRSTGHGYTF. The CDR3 coding sequence is TGTGCCAGCAGATCCACAGGGCACGGCTACACCTTC.

This chain links TRBV12-5 with TRBJ1-2, with 7 positions matching TRBD1. There are 14 residues in the CDR3. J gave up 3 bases and V 8 bases, and 9 bases lay outside the gene matches. Germline CDR1 is LGHNT and CDR2 is FRNRAP. This CDR3 is CASCPGTGDYGYTF. The CDR3 nucleotides read TGTGCTAGTTGTCCCGGCACAGGGGACTATGGCTACACCTTC.

The chain uses TRBV29-1 and TRBJ1-1; D gene unclear. CDR1 and CDR2 from the germline V gene are SQVTM and ANQGSEA. The CDR3 loop spans 13 amino acids. The V and J ends lost 4 bases and 5 bases respectively, with 14 bases between them. Here the CDR3 reads CSVARLEWTEAFF. Here the CDR3 DNA reads TGCAGCGTTGCCCGGCTAGAATGGACTGAAGCTTTCTTT.

This chain joins TRBV29-1 and TRBJ1-2; TRBD1 agrees at 8 bases. CDR1 SQVTM and CDR2 ANQGSEA come from the germline V gene. V dropped 7 bases and J dropped 0; count of bases not matched to a gene: 10. The CDR3 runs to 15 residues. The CDR3 region is CSAYGDRKANYGYTF. The CDR3 nucleotides read TGCAGCGCTTACGGGGACAGGAAGGCTAACTATGGCTACACCTTC.

The genes are TRBV5-6 and TRBJ2-7; 15 bases line up with TRBD2. The ends lost 3 bases at V and 7 bases at J; junction bases unmatched: 11. CDR3 length: 17 residues. Germline CDR1 is SGHDT and CDR2 is YYEEEE. DNA of the CDR3: TGTGCCAGCAGCTCCCTAGGGGGGACTAGCGGGGGGTGGGAGCAGTACGTC. The encoded protein is CASSSLGGTSGGWEQYV.